The sequence of this T cell receptor beta chain was determined in a study of T cells in Graves' hyperthyroidism and ophthalmopathy. Study findings and constraints: Onset of ophthalmopathy came a median approximately 6.8 months after the model predicted it. Also found in blood were most expanded thyroid clonotypes above 0.001.

This clonotype has more than one count but fewer than ten. Its antigen is unidentified. Amplified TCR beta CDR3 regions came from RNA transcripts. The HTBI primer set drove a first-round RT-PCR of the TCR CDR3. One entry per CDR3 protein, called by TCRdb with MiXCR from the multiplex PCR reads. Found here are around 300,000 distinct CDR3 sequences, about 15% of them singletons; the top ten hold roughly 24%. The CDR3 totals 16 residues. V lost 0 bases to trimming and J lost 0 bases, with 8 bases between them. Germline V gene sequence: CDR1 MNHNY, CDR2 SVGAGI (reference sequence). Stable Graves' hyperthyroidism meant no ophthalmopathy progression within 18 months. Patients aged 18 to 65 with hyperthyroidism were newly diagnosed, with duration under 2 months.

V and J are TRBV6-6 and TRBJ2-2, with D possibly matching TRBD1 (5 bases). This receptor was obtained from a woman in her thirties with Graves' hyperthyroidism. Input material: blood. This chain's CDR3 is CASSYSTVTNTGELFF. The CDR3, as DNA: TGTGCCAGCAGTTACTCGACAGTCACGAACACCGGGGAGCTGTTTTTT.